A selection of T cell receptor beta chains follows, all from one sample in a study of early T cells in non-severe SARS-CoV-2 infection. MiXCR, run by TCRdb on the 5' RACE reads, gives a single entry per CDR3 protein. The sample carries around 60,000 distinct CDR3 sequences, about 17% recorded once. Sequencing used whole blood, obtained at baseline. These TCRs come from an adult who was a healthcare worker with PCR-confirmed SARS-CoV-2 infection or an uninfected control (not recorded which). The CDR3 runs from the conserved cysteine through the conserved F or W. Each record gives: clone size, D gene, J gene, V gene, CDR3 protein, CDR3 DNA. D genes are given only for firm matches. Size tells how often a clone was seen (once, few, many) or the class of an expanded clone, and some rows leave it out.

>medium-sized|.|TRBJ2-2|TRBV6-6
CASKDWGPGELFF
TGTGCCAGCAAGGACTGGGGCCCCGGGGAGCTGTTTTTT
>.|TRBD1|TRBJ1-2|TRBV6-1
CASRRDSLFYGYTF
TGTGCCAGCAGGCGGGACAGCCTTTTCTATGGCTACACCTTC
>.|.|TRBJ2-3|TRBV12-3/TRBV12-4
CASSPGLQTDTQYF
TGTGCCAGCAGTCCGGGACTGCAAACAGATACGCAGTATTTT
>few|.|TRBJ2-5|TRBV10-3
CAISEKETQYF
TGTGCCATCAGTGAGAAAGAGACCCAGTACTTC
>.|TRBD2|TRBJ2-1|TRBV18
CASSPAGGPEQFF
TGTGCCAGCTCACCCGCGGGGGGCCCTGAGCAGTTCTTC
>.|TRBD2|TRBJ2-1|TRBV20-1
CSAQKPTSGVEEQFF
TGCAGTGCTCAAAAACCGACTAGCGGGGTAGAGGAGCAGTTCTTC
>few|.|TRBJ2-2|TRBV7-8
CASSNRDNPNTGELFF
TGTGCCAGCAGCAACCGGGACAACCCGAACACCGGGGAGCTGTTTTTT
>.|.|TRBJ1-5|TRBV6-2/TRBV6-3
CASTWRGEGNQPQHF
TGTGCCAGCACCTGGAGGGGCGAGGGCAATCAGCCCCAGCATTTT
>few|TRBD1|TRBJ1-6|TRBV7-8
CASSLTGQGTNSPLHF
TGTGCCAGCAGCTTAACCGGACAGGGGACTAATTCACCCCTCCACTTT
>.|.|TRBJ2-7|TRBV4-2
CASSQASADEQYF
TGTGCCAGCAGCCAAGCATCGGCAGACGAGCAGTACTTC
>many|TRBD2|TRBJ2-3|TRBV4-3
CASSQDPTSGTSTDTQYF
TGCGCCAGCAGCCAAGACCCGACTAGCGGGACTAGCACAGATACGCAGTATTTT